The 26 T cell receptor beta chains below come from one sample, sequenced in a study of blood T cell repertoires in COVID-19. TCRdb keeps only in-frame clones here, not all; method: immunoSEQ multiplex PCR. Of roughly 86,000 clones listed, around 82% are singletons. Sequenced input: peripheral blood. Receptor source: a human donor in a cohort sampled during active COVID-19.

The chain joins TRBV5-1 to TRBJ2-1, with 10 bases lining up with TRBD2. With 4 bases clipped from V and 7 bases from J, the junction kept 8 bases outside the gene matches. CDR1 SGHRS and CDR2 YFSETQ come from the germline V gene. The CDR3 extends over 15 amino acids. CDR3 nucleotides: TGCGCCAGCAGCGCAGCGGGGGGGCCTCGAAATGAGCAGTTCTTC. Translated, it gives CASSAAGGPRNEQFF.

This CDR3 is CASRARVGYEQYF. DNA of the CDR3: TGTGCCAGCAGAGCCAGGGTAGGCTACGAGCAGTACTTC. V usage is TRBV6-5 and J usage is TRBJ2-7; a weak D match, TRBD1 (5 bases). V was pared by 6 bases and J by 3 bases, with 12 bases between. The CDR3 runs to 13 residues. Germline-derived CDR1 and CDR2 are MNHEY and SVGAGI.

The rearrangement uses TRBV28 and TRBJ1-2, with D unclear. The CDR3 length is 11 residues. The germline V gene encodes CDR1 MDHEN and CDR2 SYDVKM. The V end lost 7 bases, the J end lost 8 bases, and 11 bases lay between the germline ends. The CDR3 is CASTQLEGYTF. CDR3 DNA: TGTGCCAGCACCCAACTGGAGGGCTACACCTTC.

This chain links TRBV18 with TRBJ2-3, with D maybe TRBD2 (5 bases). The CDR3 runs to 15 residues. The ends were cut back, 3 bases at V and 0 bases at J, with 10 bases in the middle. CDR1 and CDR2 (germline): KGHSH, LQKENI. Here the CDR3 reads CASSPLASSTDTQYF. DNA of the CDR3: TGTGCCAGCTCACCCCTAGCCTCTAGCACAGATACGCAGTATTTT.

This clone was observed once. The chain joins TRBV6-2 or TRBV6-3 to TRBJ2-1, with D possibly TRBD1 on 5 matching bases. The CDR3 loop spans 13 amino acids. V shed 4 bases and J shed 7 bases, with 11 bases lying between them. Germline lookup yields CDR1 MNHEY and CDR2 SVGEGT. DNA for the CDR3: TGTGCCAGCAGTTGGGCAGGGTCTAATGAGCAGTTCTTC. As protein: CASSWAGSNEQFF.

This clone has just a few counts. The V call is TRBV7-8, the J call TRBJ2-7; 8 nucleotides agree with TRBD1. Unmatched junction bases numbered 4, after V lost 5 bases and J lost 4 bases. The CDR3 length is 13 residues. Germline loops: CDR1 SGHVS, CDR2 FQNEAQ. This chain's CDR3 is CASSADRVYEQYF. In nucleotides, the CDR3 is TGTGCCAGCAGCGCGGACAGGGTTTACGAGCAGTACTTC.

The CDR3 loop is CASSHRSTTEAFF. The CDR3 nucleotides read TGTGCCAGCAGCCATCGATCTACCACTGAAGCTTTCTTT. The V gene is TRBV12-3 or TRBV12-4, the J gene TRBJ1-1; D is ambiguous. There are 13 residues in the CDR3. Deletions cut 6 bases from V and 4 bases from J, with 12 bases between.

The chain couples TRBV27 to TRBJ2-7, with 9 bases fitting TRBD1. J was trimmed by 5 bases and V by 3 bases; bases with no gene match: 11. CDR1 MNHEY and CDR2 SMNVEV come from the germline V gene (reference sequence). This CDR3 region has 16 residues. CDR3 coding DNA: TGTGCCAGCAGTTTTCTCCCCGGGACAGGGCTTAACGAGCAGTACTTC. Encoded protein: CASSFLPGTGLNEQYF.

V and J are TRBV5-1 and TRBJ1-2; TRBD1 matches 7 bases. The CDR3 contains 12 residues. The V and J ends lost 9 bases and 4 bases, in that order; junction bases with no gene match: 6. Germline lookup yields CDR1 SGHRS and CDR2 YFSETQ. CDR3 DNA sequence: TGCGCCACCCCCCCAGGGGGCTATGGCTACACCTTC. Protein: CATPPGGYGYTF.

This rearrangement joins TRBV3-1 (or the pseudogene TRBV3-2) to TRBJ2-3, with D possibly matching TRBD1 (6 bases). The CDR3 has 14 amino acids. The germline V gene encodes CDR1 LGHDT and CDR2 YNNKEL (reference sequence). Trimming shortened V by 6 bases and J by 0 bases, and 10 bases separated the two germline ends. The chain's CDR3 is CASSGGLSTDTQYF. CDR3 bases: TGTGCCAGCAGTGGGGGCCTTAGCACAGATACGCAGTATTTT.

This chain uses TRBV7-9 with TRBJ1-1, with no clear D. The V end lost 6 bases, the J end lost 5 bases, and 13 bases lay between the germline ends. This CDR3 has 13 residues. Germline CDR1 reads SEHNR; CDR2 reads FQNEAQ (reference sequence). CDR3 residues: CASSREGSTEAFF. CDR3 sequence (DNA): TGTGCCAGCAGTCGGGAGGGCAGTACTGAAGCTTTCTTT. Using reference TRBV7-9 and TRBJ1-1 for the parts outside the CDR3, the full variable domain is DTGVSQNPRHKITKRGQNVTFRCDPISEHNRLYWYRQTLGQGPEFLTYFQNEAQLEKSRLLSDRFSAERPKGSFSTLEIQRTEQGDSAMYLCASSREGSTEAFFGQGTRLTVV.

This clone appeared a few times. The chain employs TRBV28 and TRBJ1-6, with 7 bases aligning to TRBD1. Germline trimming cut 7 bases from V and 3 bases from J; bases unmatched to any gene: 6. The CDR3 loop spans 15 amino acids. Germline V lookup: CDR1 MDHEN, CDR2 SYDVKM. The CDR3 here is CASTYRDSYNSPLHF. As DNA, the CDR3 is TGTGCCAGCACCTACCGGGACAGCTATAATTCACCCCTCCACTTT.

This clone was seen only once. CDR3 DNA: TGTGCCACCAGCAGAGATGTCGGAGGAAATGAAAAACTGTTTTTT. It translates to CATSRDVGGNEKLFF. The chain carries TRBV15 and TRBJ1-4; no definite D call. Trimming shortened V by 0 bases and J by 5 bases, and 10 bases separated the two germline ends. CDR3 length: 15 amino acids. CDR1 is LNHNV and CDR2 is YYDKDF in the germline V gene (reference sequence).

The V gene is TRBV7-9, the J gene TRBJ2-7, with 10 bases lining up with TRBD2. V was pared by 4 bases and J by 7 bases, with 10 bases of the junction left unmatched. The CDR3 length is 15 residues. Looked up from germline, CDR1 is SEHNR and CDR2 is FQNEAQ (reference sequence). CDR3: CASSSGTSAGWEQYF. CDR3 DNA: TGTGCCAGCAGCTCCGGGACTAGCGCGGGGTGGGAGCAGTACTTC.

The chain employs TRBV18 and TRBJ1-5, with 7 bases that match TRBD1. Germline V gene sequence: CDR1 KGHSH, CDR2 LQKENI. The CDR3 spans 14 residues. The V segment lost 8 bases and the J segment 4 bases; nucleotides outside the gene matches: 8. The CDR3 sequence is CASMATGANQPQHF. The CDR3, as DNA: TGTGCCAGCATGGCTACAGGGGCTAATCAGCCCCAGCATTTT.

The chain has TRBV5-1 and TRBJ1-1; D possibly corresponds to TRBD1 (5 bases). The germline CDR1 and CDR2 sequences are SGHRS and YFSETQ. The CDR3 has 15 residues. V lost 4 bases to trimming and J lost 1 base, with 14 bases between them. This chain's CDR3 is CASSLVDQGNTEAFF. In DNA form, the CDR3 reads TGCGCCAGCAGCCTGGTGGATCAGGGGAACACTGAAGCTTTCTTT.

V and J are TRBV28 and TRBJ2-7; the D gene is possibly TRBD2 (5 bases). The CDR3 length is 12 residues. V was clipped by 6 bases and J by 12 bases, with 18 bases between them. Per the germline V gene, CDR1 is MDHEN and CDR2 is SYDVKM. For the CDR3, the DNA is TGTGCCAGCAGCCCCCTTCGCGGGCCCCTGTACTTC. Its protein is CASSPLRGPLYF.

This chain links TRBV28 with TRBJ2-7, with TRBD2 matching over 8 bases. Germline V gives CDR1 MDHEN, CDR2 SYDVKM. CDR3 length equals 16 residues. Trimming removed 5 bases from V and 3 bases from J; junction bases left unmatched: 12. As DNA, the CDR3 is TGTGCCAGCAGTCGTCCCGGGGGGGGCAGCATCTACGAGCAGTACTTC. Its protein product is CASSRPGGGSIYEQYF.

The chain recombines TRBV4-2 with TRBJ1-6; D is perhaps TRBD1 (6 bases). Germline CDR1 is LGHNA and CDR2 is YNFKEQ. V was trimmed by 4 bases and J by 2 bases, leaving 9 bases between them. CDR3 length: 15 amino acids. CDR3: CASSPSGAYNSPLHF. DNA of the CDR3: TGTGCCAGCAGCCCATCAGGGGCCTATAATTCACCCCTCCACTTT.

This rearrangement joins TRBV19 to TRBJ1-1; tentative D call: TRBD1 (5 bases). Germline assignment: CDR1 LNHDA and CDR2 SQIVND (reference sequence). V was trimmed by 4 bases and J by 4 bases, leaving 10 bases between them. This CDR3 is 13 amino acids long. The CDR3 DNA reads TGTGCCAGTAGTAGGGGCAGTAGCACTGAAGCTTTCTTT. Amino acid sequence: CASSRGSSTEAFF.

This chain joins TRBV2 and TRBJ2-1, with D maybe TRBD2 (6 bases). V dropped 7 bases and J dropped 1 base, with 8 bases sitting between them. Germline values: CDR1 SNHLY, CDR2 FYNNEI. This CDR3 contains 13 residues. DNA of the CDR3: TGTGCCAGCATGGGGGGATCCTACAATGAGCAGTTCTTC. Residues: CASMGGSYNEQFF.

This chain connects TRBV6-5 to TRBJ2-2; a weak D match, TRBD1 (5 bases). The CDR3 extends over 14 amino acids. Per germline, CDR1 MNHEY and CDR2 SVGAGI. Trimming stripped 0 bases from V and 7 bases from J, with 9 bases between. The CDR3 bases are TGTGCCAGCAGTTACTCCGCAGGGATCGGGGAGCTGTTTTTT. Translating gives CASSYSAGIGELFF.

The CDR3 here is CASSLGLAGSYNEQFF. The CDR3 DNA reads as TGTGCCAGCAGTTTAGGGCTAGCAGGCTCCTACAATGAGCAGTTCTTC. V usage is TRBV28 and J usage is TRBJ2-1, with D possibly matching TRBD2 (5 bases). CDR3 length equals 16 residues. Trimming left V 2 bases short and J 0 bases short, with 11 bases between. From germline, CDR1 is MDHEN and CDR2 SYDVKM.

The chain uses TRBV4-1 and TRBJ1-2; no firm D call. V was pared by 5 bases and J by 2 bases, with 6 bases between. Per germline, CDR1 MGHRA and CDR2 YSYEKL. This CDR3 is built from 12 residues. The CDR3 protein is CASSGGNYGYTF. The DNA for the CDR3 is TGCGCCAGCAGCGGCGGAAACTATGGCTACACCTTC.

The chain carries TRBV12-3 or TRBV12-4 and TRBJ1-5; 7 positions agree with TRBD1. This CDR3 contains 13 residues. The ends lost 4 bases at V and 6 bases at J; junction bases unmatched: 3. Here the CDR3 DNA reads TGTGCCAGCAGTTCGACAGGGTTTCAGCCCCAGCATTTT. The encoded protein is CASSSTGFQPQHF.

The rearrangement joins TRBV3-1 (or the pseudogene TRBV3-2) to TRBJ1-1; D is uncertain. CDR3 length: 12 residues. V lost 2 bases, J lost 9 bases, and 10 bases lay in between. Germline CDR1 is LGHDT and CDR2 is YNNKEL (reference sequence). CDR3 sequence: CASSQRERKAFF. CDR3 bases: TGTGCCAGCAGCCAAAGAGAGAGAAAAGCTTTCTTT.